The clone carrying this TCR beta chain was seen more than once but under ten times. The CDR3 covers 12 residues. With 5 bases clipped from V and 6 bases from J, the junction kept 3 bases outside the gene matches. Looked up from germline, CDR1 is MNHEY and CDR2 is SMNVEV (reference sequence). This entry belongs to a study of blood T cells in healthy people across ages. Using a J-beta primer mix together with a sample-barcoded 5' primer, a second PCR was run for roughly 7 to 11 cycles. TCRdb ran MiXCR on the 5' RACE reads and lists one entry per CDR3 protein. This table holds roughly 800,000 distinct CDR3 sequences, nearly 60% found once.

The chain recombines TRBV27 with TRBJ2-7; 8 nucleotides match TRBD1. Sequenced sample: blood. The receptor comes from a man aged 25 to 45 in good health. CDR3 in DNA: TGTGCCAGCAGTGGGGACAGGAGCGAGCAGTACTTC. Residues: CASSGDRSEQYF.